This T cell receptor beta chain was profiled in a study of T cell responses to AZD1222 COVID-19 vaccine. Germline CDR1 reads SGHNT; CDR2 reads YYREEE (reference sequence). V shed 4 bases and J shed 11 bases, with 15 bases lying between them. The CDR3 loop spans 12 amino acids. Sequencing was performed with immunoSEQ multiplex PCR; in TCRdb, only in-frame clones are kept and a portion is missing. The sample lists about 140,000 clones, over 90% occurring once. Sequenced here: peripheral blood, sampled on day 0 of MenACWY control vaccination. The chain employs TRBV5-4 and TRBJ1-1; D call uncertain. The clonotype comes from an adult in good health. CDR3 region: CASSADPATAFF. In DNA, the CDR3 is TGTGCCAGCAGCGCCGATCCAGCGACGGCTTTCTTT.